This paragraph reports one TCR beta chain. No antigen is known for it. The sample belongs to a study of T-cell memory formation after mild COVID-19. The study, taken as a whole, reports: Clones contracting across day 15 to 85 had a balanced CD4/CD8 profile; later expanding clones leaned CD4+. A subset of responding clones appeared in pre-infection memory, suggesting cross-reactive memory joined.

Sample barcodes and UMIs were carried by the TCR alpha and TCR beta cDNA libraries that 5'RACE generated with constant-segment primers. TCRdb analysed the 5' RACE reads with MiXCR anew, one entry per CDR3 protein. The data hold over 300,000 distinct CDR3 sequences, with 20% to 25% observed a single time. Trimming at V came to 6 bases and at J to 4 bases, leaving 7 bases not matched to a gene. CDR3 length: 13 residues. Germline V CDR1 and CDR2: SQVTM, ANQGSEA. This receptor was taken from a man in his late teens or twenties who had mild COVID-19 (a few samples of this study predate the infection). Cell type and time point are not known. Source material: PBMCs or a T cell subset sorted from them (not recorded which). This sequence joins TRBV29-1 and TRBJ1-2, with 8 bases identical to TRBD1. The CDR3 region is CSVSDRGPYGYTF. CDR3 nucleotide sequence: TGCAGCGTCTCAGACAGGGGCCCCTATGGCTACACCTTC.